This T cell receptor (beta chain) emerged from a study of blood T cell repertoires in COVID-19. Losses at the gene ends were 3 bases for V and 7 bases for J; bases not matched to a gene: 3. Germline CDR1 is GTSNPN and CDR2 is SVGIG (reference sequence). This CDR3 comprises 13 residues. Measured with immunoSEQ multiplex PCR; TCRdb has only the in-frame clones, and not every one. Among around 310,000 clones, around nine tenths were seen once, and the ten largest hold 4%. Sequenced material: peripheral blood. The chain employs TRBV30 and TRBJ1-6; 7 bases are shared with TRBD1. This sequence was found in a woman in her 50s with active or convalescent COVID-19. CDR3 residues: CAWSGTVNSPLHF. Here the CDR3 DNA reads TGTGCCTGGAGCGGGACAGTCAATTCACCCCTCCACTTT.